The 13 T cell receptor beta chains reported below all come from one sample, sequenced in a study of blood T cell repertoires in COVID-19 (dated by TCRdb to between 2020 and 2021). Library creation used the immunoSEQ multiplex PCR assay. In its TCRdb copy, this immuneACCESS table keeps in-frame sequences only and misses some clones. Where compared with another copy, unresolved V genes explain less than half of these, and the others have no known cause. This sample has a few hundred thousand clones in its table, and around 89% of those were observed once. Clones ranked in the top ten supply just under 6.5% of the sample. The sample consisted of peripheral blood. The receptors originated from a woman aged 45-60 years with COVID-19, enrolled during active disease.

A single count supports this clone. This rearrangement joins TRBV19 to TRBJ2-2; TRBD1 is a possible D gene (5 bases). The CDR3 has 14 amino acids. Per the germline V gene, CDR1 is LNHDA and CDR2 is SQIVND (reference sequence). V was cut by 3 bases and J by 4 bases, with 9 bases left in between. CDR3 in DNA: TGTGCCAGTAGTATGACAGTAAGCACCGGGGAGCTGTTTTTT. It encodes CASSMTVSTGELFF.

The genes are TRBV5-1 and TRBJ2-7, with D perhaps matching TRBD2 (5 bases). There are 14 residues in the CDR3. The V gene's germline CDR1 is SGHRS and CDR2 YFSETQ. The V end lost 3 bases, the J end lost 3 bases, and 13 bases lay between the germline ends. In nucleotides, the CDR3 is TGCGCCAGCAGCTGGTTCGGGAAGAACTACGAGCAGTACTTC. This translates into CASSWFGKNYEQYF.

This chain links TRBV5-5 with TRBJ1-1, with D unclear. Germline CDR1 reads SGHKS; CDR2 reads YYEKEE (reference sequence). The CDR3 consists of 12 residues. Trimming took 0 bases from V and 3 from J, leaving 3 bases between them. For the CDR3, the DNA is TGTGCCAGCAGCTTGGCGGACACTGAAGCTTTCTTT. Encoded protein: CASSLADTEAFF.

The chain joins TRBV7-8 to TRBJ2-7; D is unresolved. The CDR3 has 11 residues. Germline values: CDR1 SGHVS, CDR2 FQNEAQ. V shed 1 base and J shed 6 bases, with 4 bases lying between them. As DNA, the CDR3 is TGTGCCAGCAGCTTAGTCGGCGAGCAGTACTTC. Translation gives CASSLVGEQYF.

V is TRBV19 and J is TRBJ2-2, with D possibly being TRBD1 (6 bases). Germline V lookup: CDR1 LNHDA, CDR2 SQIVND (reference sequence). This CDR3 spans 13 amino acids. V lost 11 bases and J lost 4, with 14 bases in between. The CDR3 bases are TGTGCCTCAGGGGATTTTATCACCGGGGAGCTGTTTTTT. Translating it yields CASGDFITGELFF.

The rearrangement uses TRBV30 and TRBJ2-3, with D possibly being TRBD1 (7 bases). The CDR3 has 16 residues. Looked up from germline, CDR1 is GTSNPN and CDR2 is SVGIG (reference sequence). V shed 2 bases and J shed 2 bases, with 17 bases lying between them. This CDR3 is CAWSRGTATFTDTQYF. CDR3 sequence (DNA): TGTGCCTGGAGTCGGGGGACAGCAACTTTCACAGATACGCAGTATTTT.

J is TRBJ2-2 and V is TRBV10-3; perhaps TRBD2 as D (6 bases). Germline V gives CDR1 ENHRY, CDR2 SYGVKD. This CDR3 has 15 residues. The V end was cut by 4 bases, the J end by 1 base, with 10 bases between. The CDR3 sequence is CAISGGVKNTGELFF. The DNA for the CDR3 is TGTGCCATCAGTGGGGGGGTTAAGAACACCGGGGAGCTGTTTTTT.

The chain links TRBV7-6 to TRBJ2-7; 12 positions match TRBD1. The J segment lost 5 bases and the V segment lost 5 bases, leaving 7 bases of the junction unmatched. The CDR3 extends over 15 amino acids. Germline CDR1 SGHVS, CDR2 FNYEAQ. CDR3 coding DNA: TGTGCCAGCAGCACGGCCGGGACAGGGGGCGACGAGCAGTACTTC. It codes for CASSTAGTGGDEQYF.

The chain uses TRBV18 and TRBJ2-3; D is possibly TRBD1 (6 bases). In germline, CDR1 is KGHSH, CDR2 LQKENI. V gave up 6 bases and J gave up 1 base, with 14 bases separating them. The CDR3 extends over 15 amino acids. The CDR3 here is CASSRDKGGTDTQYF. CDR3 coding DNA: TGTGCCAGCTCCCGGGACAAGGGGGGCACAGATACGCAGTATTTT.

The chain links TRBV2 to TRBJ1-4; 7 bases agree with TRBD1. This CDR3 spans 14 amino acids. Looked up from germline, CDR1 is SNHLY and CDR2 is FYNNEI. Trimming took 6 bases from V and 4 from J; bases not matched to a gene: 5. The CDR3 reads CASRMDRFNEKLFF. Here the CDR3 DNA reads TGTGCCAGCAGGATGGACAGGTTTAATGAAAAACTGTTTTTT.

The rearrangement links TRBV5-4 to TRBJ1-2, with 11 bases matching TRBD1. The CDR3 contains 18 residues. Germline CDR1 is SGHNT and CDR2 is YYREEE (reference sequence). V gave up 4 bases and J gave up 8 bases; unmatched junction bases: 19. CDR3 in DNA: TGTGCCAGCAGCCCTGGACTCTTTGGACAGGGGGCTTCGTGGGGCTACACCTTC. Translating gives CASSPGLFGQGASWGYTF.

The chain combines TRBV4-2 with TRBJ2-3; 8 positions agree with TRBD2. Germline CDR1 reads LGHNA; CDR2 reads YNFKEQ. This CDR3 contains 16 residues. V lost 1 base and J lost 4; bases outside the gene matches: 7. CDR3 bases: TGTGCCAGCAGCCAAGCTTCAGGGCGGGGGGCAGATACGCAGTATTTT. Translating gives CASSQASGRGADTQYF.

J is TRBJ1-3 and V is TRBV7-8; perhaps TRBD1 as D (5 bases). V lost 2 bases, J lost 3 bases, and 17 bases lay in between. The CDR3 has 17 amino acids. Germline lookup yields CDR1 SGHVS and CDR2 FQNEAQ. The CDR3 here is CASSLYLGHQLGNTIYF. The DNA for the CDR3 is TGTGCCAGCAGCTTATACCTCGGACACCAACTTGGAAACACCATATATTTT.